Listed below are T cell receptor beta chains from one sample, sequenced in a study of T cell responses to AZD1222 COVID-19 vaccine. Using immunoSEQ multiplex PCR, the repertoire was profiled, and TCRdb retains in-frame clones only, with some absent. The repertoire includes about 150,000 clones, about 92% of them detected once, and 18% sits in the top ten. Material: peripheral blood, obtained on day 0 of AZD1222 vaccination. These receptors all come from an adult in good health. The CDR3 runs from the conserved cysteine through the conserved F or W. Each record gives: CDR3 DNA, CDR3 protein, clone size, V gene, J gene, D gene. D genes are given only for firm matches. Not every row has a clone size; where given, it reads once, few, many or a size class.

cdr3_nt: TGTGCCAGCAGCCCTTATCCGGCAGGGCTGGACAATCAGCCCCAGCATTTT
cdr3_aa: CASSPYPAGLDNQPQHF
clone_size: few
v_call: TRBV27
j_call: TRBJ1-5
d_call: .

cdr3_nt: TGTGCCAGCAGCGTGGCAGGGGCGCGGACTGAAGCTTTCTTT
cdr3_aa: CASSVAGARTEAFF
clone_size: .
v_call: TRBV9
j_call: TRBJ1-1
d_call: .

cdr3_nt: TGTGCCAGCAGCGTAGGCCTAGCGGGACTAGGAGAGCAGTTCTTC
cdr3_aa: CASSVGLAGLGEQFF
clone_size: .
v_call: TRBV9
j_call: TRBJ2-1
d_call: TRBD2

cdr3_nt: TGTGCCAGCGACAGGGGGCGCGGTCAGCCCCAGCATTTT
cdr3_aa: CASDRGRGQPQHF
clone_size: .
v_call: TRBV2
j_call: TRBJ1-5
d_call: TRBD1

cdr3_nt: TGTGCCAGCAGCCCTCGACCGGGACGCCCGCGCTCCTACGAGCAGTACTTC
cdr3_aa: CASSPRPGRPRSYEQYF
clone_size: few
v_call: TRBV5-6
j_call: TRBJ2-7
d_call: .

cdr3_nt: TGTGCCAGCAGCGGAACAGGGCCTCTGGGCACTGAAGCTTTCTTT
cdr3_aa: CASSGTGPLGTEAFF
clone_size: .
v_call: TRBV5-4
j_call: TRBJ1-1
d_call: .

cdr3_nt: TGCGCCAGCAGCTTGGAGGGGGGCCTCGCTGAAGCTTTCTTT
cdr3_aa: CASSLEGGLAEAFF
clone_size: .
v_call: TRBV5-1
j_call: TRBJ1-1
d_call: .

cdr3_nt: TGTGCCAGCAGTTTGGAAGGGACAGATAACTATGGCTACACCTTC
cdr3_aa: CASSLEGTDNYGYTF
clone_size: .
v_call: TRBV27
j_call: TRBJ1-2
d_call: TRBD1

cdr3_nt: TGTGCCAGCTCACGGACCGACTCCTACGAGCAGTACTTC
cdr3_aa: CASSRTDSYEQYF
clone_size: .
v_call: TRBV18
j_call: TRBJ2-7
d_call: .

cdr3_nt: TGTGCCAGCAGCCCTGACAGGCCGAATGGACAAGAGACCCAGTACTTC
cdr3_aa: CASSPDRPNGQETQYF
clone_size: .
v_call: TRBV7-2
j_call: TRBJ2-5
d_call: .

cdr3_nt: TGTGCCAGTACCACAGTCCCGGGACAGGGATATGGCTACACCTTC
cdr3_aa: CASTTVPGQGYGYTF
clone_size: .
v_call: TRBV19
j_call: TRBJ1-2
d_call: TRBD1

cdr3_nt: TGTGCCAGCAGCTTTCTCGGCCAGGGACATTCACCCCTCCACTTT
cdr3_aa: CASSFLGQGHSPLHF
clone_size: few
v_call: TRBV13
j_call: TRBJ1-6
d_call: .

cdr3_nt: TGTGCCAGCTCACCCCAAAGTGGGGCCAACGTCCTGACTTTC
cdr3_aa: CASSPQSGANVLTF
clone_size: .
v_call: TRBV18
j_call: TRBJ2-6
d_call: .

cdr3_nt: TGTGCCAGCAGCTTCACCGGACAGGGCGCCACAGATACGCAGTATTTT
cdr3_aa: CASSFTGQGATDTQYF
clone_size: .
v_call: TRBV11-1
j_call: TRBJ2-3
d_call: TRBD1

cdr3_nt: TGTGCCAGCGGGGTGGGTACAGGGGGTGGCTACGAGCAGTACTTC
cdr3_aa: CASGVGTGGGYEQYF
clone_size: .
v_call: TRBV2
j_call: TRBJ2-7
d_call: TRBD1

cdr3_nt: TGTGCCAGCAGTCCCCACGGGGGGGGGCACGGCTACACCTTC
cdr3_aa: CASSPHGGGHGYTF
clone_size: .
v_call: TRBV28
j_call: TRBJ1-2
d_call: .

cdr3_nt: TGCGCCAGCAGCTTGGATTCGGGAGAGCAGTTCTTC
cdr3_aa: CASSLDSGEQFF
clone_size: .
v_call: TRBV5-1
j_call: TRBJ2-1
d_call: .

cdr3_nt: TGTGCCAGCTCCCGCACCATTCATAGGACAGGGGTTAACACTGAAGCTTTCTTT
cdr3_aa: CASSRTIHRTGVNTEAFF
clone_size: .
v_call: TRBV18
j_call: TRBJ1-1
d_call: TRBD1

cdr3_nt: TGTGCCAGCAGCTTAGTTCCTGGATCACCAAATGGCTACACCTTC
cdr3_aa: CASSLVPGSPNGYTF
clone_size: .
v_call: TRBV7-2
j_call: TRBJ1-2
d_call: .

cdr3_nt: TGTGCCAGCAGTTTATGGGGGACTAACTATGGCTACACCTTC
cdr3_aa: CASSLWGTNYGYTF
clone_size: .
v_call: TRBV28
j_call: TRBJ1-2
d_call: .

cdr3_nt: TGTGCCAGCAGTCCCTCCGGGGCATGGAGTGAGCAGTTCTTC
cdr3_aa: CASSPSGAWSEQFF
clone_size: .
v_call: TRBV6-5
j_call: TRBJ2-1
d_call: .

cdr3_nt: TGTGCCAGCAGCCAAGATGAAACAGGGGGATGGACTAGCGGGAGACGGGATGAGCAGTTCTTC
cdr3_aa: CASSQDETGGWTSGRRDEQFF
clone_size: once
v_call: TRBV3-1/TRBV3-2
j_call: TRBJ2-1
d_call: TRBD2